The 14 T cell receptor beta chains reported below all come from one sample, sequenced in a study of OX40 agonist ivuxolimab in advanced cancers. Generated by immunoSEQ multiplex PCR, the TCRdb table keeps only in-frame clones and is missing some. Of over 35,000 clones listed, 70% to 85% are singletons. The sample was CD4+ or CD8+ T cells sorted from blood, taken in a trial of the OX40 agonist ivuxolimab. The source is an adult with an advanced solid tumor such as melanoma, head and neck, liver or kidney cancer.

The genes are TRBV4-3 and TRBJ2-1; 15 nucleotides match TRBD2. CDR1 and CDR2 from the germline V gene are LGHNA and YSLEER. The CDR3 has 17 residues. V gave up 1 base and J gave up 6 bases; unmatched junction bases: 4. The CDR3 sequence: CASSQGGLAGGRNEQFF. DNA of the CDR3: TGCGCCAGCAGCCAAGGGGGACTAGCGGGAGGACGCAATGAGCAGTTCTTC.

The gene calls are TRBV4-1 and TRBJ1-1; D unresolved. The CDR3 extends over 15 amino acids. Germline V gene sequence: CDR1 MGHRA, CDR2 YSYEKL. V was clipped by 2 bases and J by 1 base, with 11 bases between them. CDR3 nucleotides: TGCGCCAGCAGCCAAATTGGGGAGGGGAACACTGAAGCTTTCTTT. Translating gives CASSQIGEGNTEAFF.

V is TRBV6-1 and J is TRBJ1-1; 7 nucleotides agree with TRBD1. The CDR3 has 14 amino acids. The germline V gene has CDR1 MNHNS and CDR2 SASEGT. The V gene end was trimmed by 9 bases and the J gene end by 5 bases; junction bases not matched to a gene: 12. CDR3 sequence: CASDPRQGRTEAFF. DNA of the CDR3: TGTGCCAGTGACCCTCGACAGGGTCGAACTGAAGCTTTCTTT.

This chain connects TRBV20-1 to TRBJ1-2, with TRBD1 identical over 8 bases. The junction had 4 bases not matched to a gene; V was cut back by 5 bases and J by 8 bases. Per germline, CDR1 DFQATT and CDR2 SNEGSKA (reference sequence). The CDR3 runs 11 residues. The CDR3 DNA reads TGCAGTGCTCGGACAGGGTTGGGCTACACCTTC. Amino acid sequence: CSARTGLGYTF.

The chain uses TRBV29-1 and TRBJ2-7, with unresolved D. Looked up from germline, CDR1 is SQVTM and CDR2 is ANQGSEA. There are 11 residues in the CDR3. Trimming removed 4 bases from V and 1 base from J, with 5 bases in between. The CDR3 is CSVGQSYEQYF. The CDR3 region has the DNA TGCAGCGTTGGCCAGTCCTACGAGCAGTACTTC.

The V call is TRBV6-5, the J call TRBJ2-7, with unresolved D. Trimming removed 2 bases from V and 3 bases from J, with 8 bases in between. From germline, CDR1 is MNHEY and CDR2 SVGAGI. There are 13 residues in the CDR3. CDR3 amino acids: CASSYEASYEQYF. The CDR3 DNA sequence: TGTGCCAGCAGTTACGAGGCGAGCTACGAGCAGTACTTC.

This sequence joins TRBV27 and TRBJ1-4; D is possibly TRBD1 (6 bases). Germline V gives CDR1 MNHEY, CDR2 SMNVEV (reference sequence). The CDR3 consists of 16 residues. The V gene lost 0 bases and the J gene lost 7 bases, with 15 bases spanning the gap. The CDR3, as DNA: TGTGCCAGCAGTTTATCCGGCAGGGGAGGTATTGAAAAACTGTTTTTT. It specifies CASSLSGRGGIEKLFF.

This clone was found once. This chain connects TRBV4-1 to TRBJ2-3; D is ambiguous. The germline V and J ends were trimmed by 1 base and 3 bases, with 8 bases remaining between them. The CDR3 consists of 14 residues. Germline-derived CDR1 and CDR2 are MGHRA and YSYEKL. The CDR3 DNA reads TGCGCCAGCAGCCAAGTTCTTCTTACAGATACGCAGTATTTT. Protein: CASSQVLLTDTQYF.

V and J are TRBV5-4 and TRBJ2-7, with 8 bases that match TRBD1. The length of the CDR3 is 14 residues. Germline V gene lookup returns CDR1 SGHNT and CDR2 YYREEE (reference sequence). Losses at the gene ends were 0 bases for V and 6 bases for J; bases not matched to a gene: 5. This chain's CDR3 is CASSLGGQESEQYF. The DNA of the CDR3 is TGTGCCAGCAGCTTGGGGGGACAGGAATCCGAGCAGTACTTC.

The chain has TRBV27 and TRBJ2-3; D is unclear. The CDR3 spans 13 residues. Germline assignment: CDR1 MNHEY and CDR2 SMNVEV (reference sequence). Trimming took off 1 base at V and 2 bases at J, with 4 bases between the two ends. CDR3 amino acids: CASSLWSTDTQYF. The DNA for the CDR3 is TGTGCCAGCAGTTTATGGTCCACAGATACGCAGTATTTT.

This clone was seen once. This chain uses TRBV5-6 with TRBJ2-7, with D perhaps matching TRBD1 (5 bases). Germline CDR1 is SGHDT and CDR2 is YYEEEE. CDR3 length equals 13 residues. V lost 0 bases, J lost 7 bases, and 11 bases lay in between. The CDR3, as DNA: TGTGCCAGCAGCTTGGCCCAGGGTAGTGAGCAGTACTTC. Amino acid sequence: CASSLAQGSEQYF. The full variable domain, its missing parts supplied by reference TRBV5-6 and TRBJ2-7, is DAGVTQSPTHLIKTRGQQVTLRCSPKSGHDTVSWYQQALGQGPQFIFQYYEEEERQRGNFPDRFSGHQFPNYSSELNVNALLLGDSALYLCASSLAQGSEQYFGPGTRLTVT.

V gene TRBV28 combines with J gene TRBJ2-7; perhaps TRBD2 as D (5 bases). The CDR3 runs 14 residues. Trimming removed 4 bases from V and 1 base from J, with 11 bases in between. From germline, CDR1 is MDHEN and CDR2 SYDVKM. CDR3 sequence reads: CASSSPGMSYEQYF. The CDR3 DNA follows: TGTGCCAGCAGTTCACCCGGGATGTCCTACGAGCAGTACTTC.

The chain combines TRBV6-1 with TRBJ1-2, with 8 bases aligning to TRBD1. CDR3 length: 15 residues. Germline CDR1 is MNHNS and CDR2 is SASEGT. Germline trimming cut 1 base from V and 7 bases from J; bases unmatched to any gene: 8. In DNA form, the CDR3 reads TGTGCCAGCAGTGAAGGTTTTACAGGGGGGCTTGGCTACACCTTC. Protein sequence: CASSEGFTGGLGYTF.

This clone was recorded once. The rearrangement uses TRBV6-1 and TRBJ1-5; D is ambiguous. The CDR3 sequence is 14 residues long. V dropped 7 bases and J dropped 6 bases, with 16 bases sitting between them. Germline loops: CDR1 MNHNS, CDR2 SASEGT. CDR3 bases: TGTGCCAGCACCGGATCGGGCGCGTCTCAGCCCCAGCATTTT. Protein product: CASTGSGASQPQHF.